This T cell receptor beta chain comes out of a study of CD8+CD57+ T cells in acquired aplastic anemia. The CDR3 has 17 residues. V was clipped by 0 bases and J by 4 bases; unmatched bases: 5. Germline V gene lookup returns CDR1 SGDLS and CDR2 YYNGEE. The authors sequenced patients whose flow cytometry had shown CD8+CD57+ cell expansion. Genomic DNA templated the TCR beta VDJ and CDR3 profiling. TCRdb re-analysed the reads in MiXCR, keeping a single row per CDR3 protein. The sample includes tens of thousands of distinct CDR3 sequences, 55% to 75% of them seen just once. This receptor was taken from a human donor with aplastic anemia. The genes are TRBV9 and TRBJ2-2; 11 bases match TRBD2. Sequenced sample: sorted CD4+, CD8+, or CD8+CD57+ T cells (not recorded which) from PBMCs. CDR3: CASSVGKLAGVTGELFF. DNA for the CDR3: TGTGCCAGCAGCGTAGGAAAACTAGCGGGAGTCACCGGGGAGCTGTTTTTT.